The clone carrying this T cell receptor (beta chain) was seen a handful of times. Its antigen is unknown. TCRdb redid the calling of the RACE reads with MiXCR, one entry per CDR3 protein. In the table there are some 51,000 distinct CDR3 sequences, roughly 9.9% of which are singletons. This sample was included in a study of human T cells and chemical hapten exposure. Whole-study results and caveats: Expanded TCR counts at PT1 went up together with patch test score, a positive correlation.

CDR3 length: 12 residues. Germline V gives CDR1 GTSNPN, CDR2 SVGIG (reference sequence). Between the trimmed V and J ends, which lost 5 bases and 6 bases, there was a span of 11 bases. Sample time point: pre-sensitization, week 0. Treatment described: therapeutic diphenylcyclopropenone sensitization with weekly scalp DPC. The specimen was whole blood, collected in connection with sensitization to the hapten diphenylcyclopropenone (DPC). The receptor comes from a woman between 40 and 55 years old with alopecia areata. Some clones in this sample may be carry-over from other donors' samples. The V gene is TRBV30, the J gene TRBJ2-1; the D call may be TRBD1 or TRBD2 (6 bases each). This CDR3 is CAWGGTLNEQFF. The CDR3, as DNA: TGTGCCTGGGGGGGGACACTCAATGAGCAGTTCTTC.